These 13 T cell receptor beta chains share one sample of origin, sequenced in a study of blood T cell repertoires in COVID-19. Using immunoSEQ multiplex PCR, the repertoire was profiled, and TCRdb retains in-frame clones only, with some absent. This sample carries about 280,000 clones, 75% to 90% of them seen once, and the ten largest clones take around 14%. The sequenced material came from peripheral blood. These receptors were collected from a woman in her 70s with COVID-19, enrolled during active disease.

The chain uses TRBV5-4 and TRBJ2-2; D is perhaps TRBD1 (6 bases). Germline V gives CDR1 SGHNT, CDR2 YYREEE (reference sequence). The CDR3 runs to 13 residues. Trimming shortened V by 4 bases and J by 7 bases, and 11 bases separated the two germline ends. The CDR3 reads CASSPQGIGELFF. CDR3 DNA sequence: TGTGCCAGCAGCCCCCAGGGGATCGGGGAGCTGTTTTTT.

J is TRBJ1-5 and V is TRBV3-1 (or the pseudogene TRBV3-2); 8 bases match TRBD1. V lost 3 bases, J lost 4 bases, and 5 bases stayed unmatched. The CDR3 covers 15 residues. Germline V gene lookup returns CDR1 LGHDT and CDR2 YNNKEL (reference sequence). CDR3 amino acids: CASSHGTGRNQPQHF. The CDR3 DNA is TGTGCCAGCAGCCATGGGACAGGCCGAAATCAGCCCCAGCATTTT.

The rearrangement uses TRBV6-1 and TRBJ2-7, with TRBD1 as a possible D gene (5 bases). The V gene lost 3 bases and the J gene lost 6 bases, with 15 bases spanning the gap. Germline V lookup: CDR1 MNHNS, CDR2 SASEGT. The CDR3 is 14 amino acids. The CDR3 here is CASSEQGKGPEQYF. The CDR3 DNA reads as TGTGCCAGCAGTGAGCAGGGCAAGGGCCCCGAGCAGTACTTC.

The chain joins TRBV4-2 to TRBJ2-5; 11 nucleotides align to TRBD2. In germline, CDR1 is LGHNA, CDR2 YNFKEQ. The CDR3 is 18 amino acids. V was pared by 0 bases and J by 4 bases, with 10 bases of the junction left unmatched. The CDR3 reads CASSQELAGGPFTETQYF. The CDR3 bases are TGTGCCAGCAGCCAAGAATTAGCGGGGGGGCCTTTCACAGAGACCCAGTACTTC.

The genes are TRBV4-3 and TRBJ1-6; 8 bases match TRBD1. The germline V gene encodes CDR1 LGHNA and CDR2 YSLEER. This CDR3 spans 15 amino acids. Losses at the gene ends were 2 bases for V and 10 bases for J; bases not matched to a gene: 7. The CDR3 DNA sequence: TGCGCCAGCAGCCAATGGACAGGGTGGAGCTCACCCCTCCACTTT. It is translated as CASSQWTGWSSPLHF.

The chain is built from TRBV28 and TRBJ1-1; D not certain. There are 15 residues in the CDR3. CDR1 is MDHEN and CDR2 is SYDVKM in the germline V gene. V lost 5 bases, J lost 2 bases, and 15 bases lay in between. The CDR3 region has the DNA TGTGCCAGCAGTGCGGGGTTAGAATTAAACACTGAAGCTTTCTTT. Protein: CASSAGLELNTEAFF.

This clone was observed a few times. The rearrangement joins TRBV2 to TRBJ1-5, with a weak D call TRBD1 (5 bases). The V gene lost 6 bases and the J gene lost 0 bases, with 12 bases spanning the gap. CDR1 is SNHLY and CDR2 is FYNNEI in the germline V gene. The CDR3 covers 15 residues. The CDR3 coding sequence is TGTGCCAGCAGGTGGCAGGGCGATAGCAATCAGCCCCAGCATTTT. It translates to CASRWQGDSNQPQHF.

The chain couples TRBV6-1 to TRBJ2-7; TRBD2 agrees at 7 bases. The CDR3 length is 16 residues. With 3 bases clipped from V and 5 bases from J, the junction kept 13 bases outside the gene matches. The V gene's germline CDR1 is MNHNS and CDR2 SASEGT. CDR3 DNA sequence: TGTGCCAGCAGTGATACCCAGCGGACTAGGGAGAACGAGCAGTACTTC. This sequence encodes CASSDTQRTRENEQYF.

This clone was seen many times. This chain joins TRBV7-9 and TRBJ2-7; TRBD1 matches 8 bases. V shed 3 bases and J 1 base; nucleotides not matched to a gene: 17. Germline V gene lookup returns CDR1 SEHNR and CDR2 FQNEAQ (reference sequence). The CDR3 spans 19 residues. CDR3 sequence: CASSFKGRGRRSGSYEQYF. DNA for the CDR3: TGTGCCAGCAGCTTTAAAGGCAGGGGGCGAAGATCGGGATCCTACGAGCAGTACTTC.

The chain recombines TRBV7-2 with TRBJ1-2; TRBD1 is a possible D gene (6 bases). From germline, CDR1 is SGHTA and CDR2 FQGNSA. Trimming took 3 bases from V and 4 from J, leaving 18 bases between them. This CDR3 region has 16 residues. The chain's CDR3 is CASSLVTQQGSYGYTF. CDR3 nucleotides: TGTGCCAGCAGCTTGGTCACCCAACAGGGCAGCTATGGCTACACCTTC.

Here the CDR3 reads CASTLTGADEQYF. As DNA, the CDR3 is TGCGCCAGCACTTTGACAGGAGCGGACGAGCAGTACTTC. The chain uses TRBV5-1 and TRBJ2-7, with D perhaps matching TRBD1 (6 bases). The CDR3 totals 13 residues. Germline V CDR1 and CDR2: SGHRS, YFSETQ. Trimming pared 6 bases from V and 5 bases from J, leaving 15 bases between.

This clone was observed a single time. V is TRBV10-3 and J is TRBJ1-1; weak D call: TRBD1 (5 bases). The CDR3 contains 14 residues. V was cut by 0 bases and J by 3 bases, with 8 bases left in between. Germline V lookup: CDR1 ENHRY, CDR2 SYGVKD. CDR3 DNA: TGTGCCATCAGTGAGTCGTGGGGCGACACTGAAGCTTTCTTT. Translation gives CAISESWGDTEAFF.

The V and J genes are TRBV5-1 and TRBJ1-1; TRBD1 matches at 7 bases. Germline CDR1 reads SGHRS; CDR2 reads YFSETQ. This CDR3 contains 15 residues. V was clipped by 4 bases and J by 3 bases; unmatched bases: 9. CDR3 bases: TGCGCCAGCAGCATGGCGGACAGGTGGGACACTGAAGCTTTCTTT. It is translated as CASSMADRWDTEAFF.